This T cell receptor (beta chain) is drawn from a study of cytomegalovirus exposure and HLA in healthy donors. Study findings and constraints: Later findings reportedly placed an Asian-associated ancestry cluster below the roughly 660-donor mean for N-insertions.

In the PCR, 60 Vbeta and 13 Jbeta primers were used. TCRdb keeps only in-frame clones here, not all; method: immunoSEQ multiplex PCR. Of 180,000 or so clones listed, roughly 79% were seen once; the top ten hold about an eighth. The germline gives CDR1 MNHEY, CDR2 SMNVEV (reference sequence). CDR3 length equals 16 residues. Trimming stripped 6 bases from V and 7 bases from J, with 24 bases between. Notes on this clone: Its antigen is as yet unknown.

Sequencing used PBMCs. The V gene is TRBV27, the J gene TRBJ1-1; D is perhaps TRBD1 (5 bases). The TCR originated in a man in his forties or fifties in good health and CMV-seropositive. DNA for the CDR3: TGTGCCAGCAGACCCGACATGGGGGGAGAGAATGGTGAAGCTTTCTTT. This gives the protein CASRPDMGGENGEAFF.